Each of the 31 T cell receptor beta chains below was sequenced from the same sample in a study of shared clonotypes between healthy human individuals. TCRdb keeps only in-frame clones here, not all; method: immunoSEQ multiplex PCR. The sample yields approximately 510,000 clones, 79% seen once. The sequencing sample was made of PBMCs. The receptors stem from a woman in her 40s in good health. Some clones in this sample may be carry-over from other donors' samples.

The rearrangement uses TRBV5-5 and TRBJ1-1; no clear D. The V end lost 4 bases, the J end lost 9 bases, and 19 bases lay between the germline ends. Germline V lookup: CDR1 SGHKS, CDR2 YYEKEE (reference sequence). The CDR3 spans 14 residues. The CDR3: CASSPPVTTGKAFF. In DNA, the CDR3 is TGTGCCAGCAGCCCCCCGGTTACAACGGGAAAAGCTTTCTTT. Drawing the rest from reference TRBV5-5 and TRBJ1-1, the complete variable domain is DAGVTQSPTHLIKTRGQQVTLRCSPISGHKSVSWYQQVLGQGPQFIFQYYEKEERGRGNFPDRFSARQFPNYSSELNVNALLLGDSALYLCASSPPVTTGKAFFGQGTRLTVV.

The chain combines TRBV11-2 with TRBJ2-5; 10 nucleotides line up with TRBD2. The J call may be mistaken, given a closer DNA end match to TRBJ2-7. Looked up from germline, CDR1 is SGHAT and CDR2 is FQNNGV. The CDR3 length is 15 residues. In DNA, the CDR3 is TGTGCCAGCAGCTTAGCACTAGCGGGACCCTACGAGCAGTACTTC. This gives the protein CASSLALAGPYEQYF.

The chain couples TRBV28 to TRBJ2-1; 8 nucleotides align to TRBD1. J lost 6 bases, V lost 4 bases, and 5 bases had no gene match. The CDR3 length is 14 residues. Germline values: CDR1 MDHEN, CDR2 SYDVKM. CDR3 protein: CASSSSRGRNEQFF. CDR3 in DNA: TGTGCCAGCAGTTCGAGCAGGGGGCGCAATGAGCAGTTCTTC.

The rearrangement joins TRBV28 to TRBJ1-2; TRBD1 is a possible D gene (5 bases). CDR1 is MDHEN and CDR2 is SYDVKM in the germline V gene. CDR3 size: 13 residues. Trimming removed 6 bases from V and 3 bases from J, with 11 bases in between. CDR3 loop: CASRLTRDYGYTF. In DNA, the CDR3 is TGTGCCAGCAGACTTACCAGGGACTATGGCTACACCTTC.

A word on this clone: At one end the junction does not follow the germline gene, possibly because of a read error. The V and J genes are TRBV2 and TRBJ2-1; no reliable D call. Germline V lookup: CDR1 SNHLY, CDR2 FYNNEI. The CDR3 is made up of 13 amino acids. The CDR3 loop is CATSGVGPNEQFF. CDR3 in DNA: TGTGCCACCAGTGGGGTAGGCCCGAATGAGCAGTTCTTC.

This CDR3 is CASSYGGGDEQYF. CDR3 DNA sequence: TGCGCCAGCAGCTATGGGGGTGGGGACGAGCAGTACTTC. V gene TRBV5-1 combines with J gene TRBJ2-5; the D gene could be TRBD1 or TRBD2 (5 bases each). The DNA end is more similar to TRBJ2-7, so the J call may be wrong. Per germline, CDR1 SGHRS and CDR2 YFSETQ. CDR3 length equals 13 residues.

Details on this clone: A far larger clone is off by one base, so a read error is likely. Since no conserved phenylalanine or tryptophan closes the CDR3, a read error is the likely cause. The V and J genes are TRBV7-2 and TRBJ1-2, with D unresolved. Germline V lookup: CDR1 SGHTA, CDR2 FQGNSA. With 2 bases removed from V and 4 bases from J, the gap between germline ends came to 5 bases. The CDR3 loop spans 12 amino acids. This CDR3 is CASSLSGYGYTL. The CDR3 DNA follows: TGTGCCAGCAGCTTATCCGGCTATGGCTACACCCTC.

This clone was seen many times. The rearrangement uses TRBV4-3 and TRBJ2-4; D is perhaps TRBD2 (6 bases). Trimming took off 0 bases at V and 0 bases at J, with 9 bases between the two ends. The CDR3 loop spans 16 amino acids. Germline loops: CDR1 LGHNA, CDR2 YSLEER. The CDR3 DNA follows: TGCGCCAGCAGCCAAGACCAGGAGGGAGCCAAAAACATTCAGTACTTC. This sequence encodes CASSQDQEGAKNIQYF.

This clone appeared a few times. This CDR3 reads CASSNLAGGFSEQFF. In DNA, the CDR3 is TGTGCCAGCAGTAACCTAGCGGGAGGTTTTAGTGAGCAGTTCTTC. This chain joins TRBV6-1 and TRBJ2-1; 11 bases fit TRBD2. The V gene end was trimmed by 5 bases and the J gene end by 9 bases; junction bases not matched to a gene: 9. Per germline, CDR1 MNHNS and CDR2 SASEGT. The CDR3 is 15 amino acids.

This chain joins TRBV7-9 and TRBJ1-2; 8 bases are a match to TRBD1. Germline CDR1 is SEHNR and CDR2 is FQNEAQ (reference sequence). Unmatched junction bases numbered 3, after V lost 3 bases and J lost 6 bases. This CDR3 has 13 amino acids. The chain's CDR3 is CASSFQQGDGYTF. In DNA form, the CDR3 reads TGTGCCAGCAGCTTCCAACAGGGGGATGGCTACACCTTC.

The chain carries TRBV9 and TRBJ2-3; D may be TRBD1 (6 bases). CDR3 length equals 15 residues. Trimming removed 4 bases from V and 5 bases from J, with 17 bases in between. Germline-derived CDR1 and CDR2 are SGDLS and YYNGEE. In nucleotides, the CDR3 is TGTGCCAGCAGCACCCGGGCCGGACAGCGAGATACGCAGTATTTT. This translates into CASSTRAGQRDTQYF.

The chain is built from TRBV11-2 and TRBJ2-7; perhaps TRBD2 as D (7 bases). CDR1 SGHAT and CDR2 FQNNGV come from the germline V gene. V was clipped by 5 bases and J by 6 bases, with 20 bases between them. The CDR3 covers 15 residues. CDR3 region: CASSTLAGAGVEQYF. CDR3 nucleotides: TGTGCCAGCAGCACCCTCGCGGGGGCTGGGGTCGAGCAGTACTTC.

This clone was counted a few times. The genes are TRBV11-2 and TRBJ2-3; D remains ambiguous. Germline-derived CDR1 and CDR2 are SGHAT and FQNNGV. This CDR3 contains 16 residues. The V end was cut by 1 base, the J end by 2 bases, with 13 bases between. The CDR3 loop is CASSLALEDLTDTQYF. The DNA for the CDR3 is TGTGCCAGCAGCTTAGCCCTTGAGGACCTCACAGATACGCAGTATTTT.

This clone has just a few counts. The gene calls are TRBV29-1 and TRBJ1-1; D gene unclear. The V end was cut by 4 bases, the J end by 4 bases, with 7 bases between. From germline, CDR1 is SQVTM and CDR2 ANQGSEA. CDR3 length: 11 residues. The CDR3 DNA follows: TGCAGCGTTGGGTGGGCCACTGAAGCTTTCTTT. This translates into CSVGWATEAFF. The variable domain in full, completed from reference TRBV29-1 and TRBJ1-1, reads SAVISQKPSRDICQRGTSLTIQCQVDSQVTMMFWYRQQPGQSLTLIATANQGSEATYESGFVIDKFPISRPNLTFSTLTVSNMSPEDSSIYLCSVGWATEAFFGQGTRLTVV.

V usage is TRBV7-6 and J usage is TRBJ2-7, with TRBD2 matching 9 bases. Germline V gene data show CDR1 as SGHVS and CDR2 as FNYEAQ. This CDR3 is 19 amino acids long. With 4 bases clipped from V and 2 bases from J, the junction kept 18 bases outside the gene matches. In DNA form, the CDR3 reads TGTGCCAGCAGCTCCAAGGCGAGCTGGAGCGGGAGGAATACCTACGAGCAGTACTTC. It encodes CASSSKASWSGRNTYEQYF.

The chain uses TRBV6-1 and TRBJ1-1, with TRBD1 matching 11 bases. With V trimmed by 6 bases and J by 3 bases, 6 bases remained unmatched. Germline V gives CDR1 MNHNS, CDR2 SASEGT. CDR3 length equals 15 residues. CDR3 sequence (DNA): TGTGCCAGCAGCCGGACAGGGGGCTTTTACACTGAAGCTTTCTTT. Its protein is CASSRTGGFYTEAFF.

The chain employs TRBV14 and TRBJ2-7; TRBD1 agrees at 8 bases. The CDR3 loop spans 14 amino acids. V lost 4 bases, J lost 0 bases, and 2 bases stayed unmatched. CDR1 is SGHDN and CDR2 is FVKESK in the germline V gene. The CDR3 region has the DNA TGTGCCAGCAGCCGGACAGGGCACTCCTACGAGCAGTACTTC. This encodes CASSRTGHSYEQYF.

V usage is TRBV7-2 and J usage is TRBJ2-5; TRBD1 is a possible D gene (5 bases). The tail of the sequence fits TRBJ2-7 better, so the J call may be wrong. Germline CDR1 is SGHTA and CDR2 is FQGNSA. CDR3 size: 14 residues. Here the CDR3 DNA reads TGTGCCAGCAGCCCGTTGACAGCTACCTACGAGCAGTACTTC. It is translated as CASSPLTATYEQYF.

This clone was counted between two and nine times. CDR3 amino acids: CASSAGLAGSSGANVLTF. Written as DNA, the CDR3 is TGTGCCAGCAGCGCAGGACTAGCGGGAAGCTCTGGGGCCAACGTCCTGACTTTC. The chain links TRBV9 to TRBJ2-6; 12 bases align to TRBD2. CDR1 is SGDLS and CDR2 is YYNGEE in the germline V gene. Trimming removed 3 bases from V and 0 bases from J; junction bases left unmatched: 4. CDR3 length equals 18 residues.

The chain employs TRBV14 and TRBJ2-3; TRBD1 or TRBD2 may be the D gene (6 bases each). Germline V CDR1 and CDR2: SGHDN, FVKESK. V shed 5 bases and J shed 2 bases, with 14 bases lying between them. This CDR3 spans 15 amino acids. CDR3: CASSARGRFTDTQYF. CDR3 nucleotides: TGTGCCAGCAGCGCCCGGGGGCGCTTCACAGATACGCAGTATTTT.

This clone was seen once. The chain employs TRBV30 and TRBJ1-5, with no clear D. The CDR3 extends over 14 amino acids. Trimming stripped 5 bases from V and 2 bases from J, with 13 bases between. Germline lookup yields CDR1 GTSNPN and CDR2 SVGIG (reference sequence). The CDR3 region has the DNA TGTGCCTGGCCTGGGAGGGAGGGCAATCAGCCCCAGCATTTT. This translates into CAWPGREGNQPQHF.

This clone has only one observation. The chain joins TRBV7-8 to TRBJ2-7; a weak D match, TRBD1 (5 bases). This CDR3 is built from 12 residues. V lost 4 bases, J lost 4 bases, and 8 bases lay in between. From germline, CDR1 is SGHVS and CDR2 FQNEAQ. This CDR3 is CASSSQGYEQYF. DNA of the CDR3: TGTGCCAGCAGCTCGCAGGGTTACGAGCAGTACTTC.

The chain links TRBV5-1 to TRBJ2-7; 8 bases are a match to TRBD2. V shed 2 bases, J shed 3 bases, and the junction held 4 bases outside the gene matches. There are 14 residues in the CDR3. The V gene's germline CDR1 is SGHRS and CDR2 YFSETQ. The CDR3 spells CASSFFAGGYEQYF. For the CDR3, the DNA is TGCGCCAGCAGCTTTTTCGCGGGAGGCTACGAGCAGTACTTC.

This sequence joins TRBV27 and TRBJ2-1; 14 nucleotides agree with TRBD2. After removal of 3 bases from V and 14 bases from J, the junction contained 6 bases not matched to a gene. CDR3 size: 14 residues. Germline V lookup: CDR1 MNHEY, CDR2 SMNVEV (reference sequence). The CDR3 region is CASSFQGLAGEEFF. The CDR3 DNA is TGTGCCAGCAGTTTCCAGGGACTAGCGGGAGAGGAGTTCTTC.

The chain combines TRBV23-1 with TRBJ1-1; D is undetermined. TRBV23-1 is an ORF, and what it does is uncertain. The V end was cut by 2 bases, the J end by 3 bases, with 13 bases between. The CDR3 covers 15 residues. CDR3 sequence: CASSQNGLRYTEAFF. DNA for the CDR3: TGCGCCAGCAGTCAAAACGGACTGAGATACACTGAAGCTTTCTTT.

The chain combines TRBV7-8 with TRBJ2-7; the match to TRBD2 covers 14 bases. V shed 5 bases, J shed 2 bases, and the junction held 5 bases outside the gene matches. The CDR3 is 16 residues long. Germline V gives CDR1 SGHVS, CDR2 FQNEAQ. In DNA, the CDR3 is TGTGCCAGCAGCAAAGGGACTAGCGGGAGTCCCTACGAGCAGTACTTC. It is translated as CASSKGTSGSPYEQYF.

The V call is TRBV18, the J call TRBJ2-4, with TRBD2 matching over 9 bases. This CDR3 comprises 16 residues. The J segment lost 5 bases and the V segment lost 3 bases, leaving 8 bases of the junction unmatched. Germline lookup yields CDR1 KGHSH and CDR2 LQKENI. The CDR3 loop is CASSPSISGGQNIQYF. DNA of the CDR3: TGTGCCAGCTCACCCTCGATTAGCGGGGGCCAAAACATTCAGTACTTC.

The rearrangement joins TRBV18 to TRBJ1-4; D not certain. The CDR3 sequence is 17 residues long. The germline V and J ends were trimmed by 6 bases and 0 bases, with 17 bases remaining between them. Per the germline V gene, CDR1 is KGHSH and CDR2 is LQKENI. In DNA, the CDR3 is TGTGCCAGCTCGCCCTCCCCAATTGGGTCAACTAATGAAAAACTGTTTTTT. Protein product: CASSPSPIGSTNEKLFF.

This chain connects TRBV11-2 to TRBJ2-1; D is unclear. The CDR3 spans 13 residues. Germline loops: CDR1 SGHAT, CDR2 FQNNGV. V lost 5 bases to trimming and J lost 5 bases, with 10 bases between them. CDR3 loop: CASSQDQNNEQFF. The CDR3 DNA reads TGTGCCAGCAGCCAGGACCAAAACAATGAGCAGTTCTTC.

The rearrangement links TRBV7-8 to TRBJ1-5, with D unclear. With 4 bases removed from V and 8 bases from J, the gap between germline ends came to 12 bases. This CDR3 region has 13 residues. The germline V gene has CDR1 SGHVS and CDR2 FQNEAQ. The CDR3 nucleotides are TGTGCCAGCAGCTCCCAGGTTTGGGAGCCCCAGCATTTT. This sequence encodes CASSSQVWEPQHF.

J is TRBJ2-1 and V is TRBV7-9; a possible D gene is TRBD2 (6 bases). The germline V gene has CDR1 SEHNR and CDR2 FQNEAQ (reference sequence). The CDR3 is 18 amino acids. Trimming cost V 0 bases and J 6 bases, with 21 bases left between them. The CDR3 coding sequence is TGTGCCAGCAGCTTAGCGGTCTCCGGGTACGGGGGAGGCAATGAGCAGTTCTTC. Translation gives CASSLAVSGYGGGNEQFF.